This T cell receptor beta chain comes out of a study of blood T cells in healthy people across ages. For every donor, a draw yielded approximately 9.9 milliliters of peripheral blood. Total RNA, at least 6 micrograms per sample, was extracted from PBMCs. On this clonotype itself: Its antigen is not known.

V lost 2 bases to trimming and J lost 2 bases, with 12 bases between them. Germline values: CDR1 KGHSH, CDR2 LQKENI. The CDR3 is 15 amino acids. Broader study findings: Relative to aged donors, long-lived donors carried more naive CD4+ cells and displayed higher diversity.

A J-beta primer mix and a sample-barcoded 5' primer were used in a second PCR of about 7 to 12 cycles. TCRdb analysed the 5' RACE reads with MiXCR anew, one entry per CDR3 protein. The profile shows more than 1,400,000 distinct CDR3 sequences, 42% of them singletons. The material sequenced was blood. The chain combines TRBV18 with TRBJ2-5; D is ambiguous. This TCR was sampled from a woman aged 18-29 years in good health. CDR3 nucleotides: TGTGCCAGCTCACCAGGGTGGACCCTACAAGAGACCCAGTACTTC. It is translated as CASSPGWTLQETQYF.